This record looks at one TCR beta chain sequence and its context. The source of the sample is a study of blood T cell repertoires in COVID-19. V dropped 4 bases and J dropped 0; count of bases not matched to a gene: 12. Germline CDR1 KGHDR, CDR2 SFDVKD. There are 20 residues in the CDR3. TCRdb keeps only in-frame clones here, not all; method: immunoSEQ multiplex PCR. The data contain roughly 300,000 clones, 87% of them seen just once; the ten biggest clones take up approximately 5%. Cohort placement rested on clinical history that participants reported themselves. The chain joins TRBV24-1 to TRBJ2-6; 9 bases align to TRBD1. The TCR was taken from a woman aged 30 to 39 who had recovered from COVID-19. Specimen: PBMCs or T cells enriched from blood (not recorded which). CDR3 DNA sequence: TGTGCCACCAGTGAATCCCCGGGACAGGGTAAAGGCTCTGGGGCCAACGTCCTGACTTTC. Protein: CATSESPGQGKGSGANVLTF.